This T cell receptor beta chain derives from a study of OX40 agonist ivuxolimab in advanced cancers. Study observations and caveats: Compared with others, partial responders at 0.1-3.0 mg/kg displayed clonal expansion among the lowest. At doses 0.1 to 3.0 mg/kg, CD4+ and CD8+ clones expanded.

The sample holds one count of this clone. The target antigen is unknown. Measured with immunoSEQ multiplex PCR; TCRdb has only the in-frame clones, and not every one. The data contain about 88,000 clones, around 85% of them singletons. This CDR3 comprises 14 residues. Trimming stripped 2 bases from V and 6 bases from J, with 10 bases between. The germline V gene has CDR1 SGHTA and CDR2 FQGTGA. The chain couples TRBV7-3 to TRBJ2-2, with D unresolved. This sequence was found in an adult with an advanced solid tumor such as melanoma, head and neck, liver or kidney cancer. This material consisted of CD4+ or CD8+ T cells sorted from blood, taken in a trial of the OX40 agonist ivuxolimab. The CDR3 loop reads CASSLWGFAGELFF. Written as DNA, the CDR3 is TGTGCCAGCAGCTTATGGGGATTCGCCGGGGAGCTGTTTTTT.